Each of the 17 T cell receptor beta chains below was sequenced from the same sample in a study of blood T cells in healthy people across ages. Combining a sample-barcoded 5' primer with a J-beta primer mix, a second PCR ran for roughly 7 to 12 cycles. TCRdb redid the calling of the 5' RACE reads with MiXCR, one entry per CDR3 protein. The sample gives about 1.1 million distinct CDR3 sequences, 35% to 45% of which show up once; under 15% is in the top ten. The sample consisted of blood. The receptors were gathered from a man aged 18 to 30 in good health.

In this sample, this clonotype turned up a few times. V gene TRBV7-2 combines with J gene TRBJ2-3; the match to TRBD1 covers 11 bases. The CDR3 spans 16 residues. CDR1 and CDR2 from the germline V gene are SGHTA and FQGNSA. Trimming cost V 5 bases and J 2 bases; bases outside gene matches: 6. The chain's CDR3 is CASSDPGQGVTDTQYF. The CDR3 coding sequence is TGTGCCAGCAGCGACCCGGGACAGGGGGTCACAGATACGCAGTATTTT.

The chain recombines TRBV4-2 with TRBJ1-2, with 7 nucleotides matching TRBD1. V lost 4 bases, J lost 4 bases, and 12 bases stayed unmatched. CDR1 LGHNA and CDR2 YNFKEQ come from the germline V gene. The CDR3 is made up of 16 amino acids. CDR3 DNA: TGTGCCAGCAGCCCAGGCCCCCGAGGGGGCTTCTATGGCTACACCTTC. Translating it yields CASSPGPRGGFYGYTF.

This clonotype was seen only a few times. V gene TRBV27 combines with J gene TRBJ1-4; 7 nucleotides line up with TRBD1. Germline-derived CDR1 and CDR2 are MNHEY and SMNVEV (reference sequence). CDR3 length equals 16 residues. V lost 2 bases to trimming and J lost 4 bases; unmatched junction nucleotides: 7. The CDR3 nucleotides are TGTGCCAGCAGTTTAGGGCCGGGACAGAATAATGAAAAACTGTTTTTT. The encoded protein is CASSLGPGQNNEKLFF.

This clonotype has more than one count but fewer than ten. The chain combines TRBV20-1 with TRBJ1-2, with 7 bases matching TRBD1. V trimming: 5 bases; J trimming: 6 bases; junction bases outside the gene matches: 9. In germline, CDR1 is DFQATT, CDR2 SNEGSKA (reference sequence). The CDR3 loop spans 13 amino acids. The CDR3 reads CSAQARGENGYTF. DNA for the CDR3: TGCAGTGCTCAAGCCAGGGGGGAAAATGGCTACACCTTC.

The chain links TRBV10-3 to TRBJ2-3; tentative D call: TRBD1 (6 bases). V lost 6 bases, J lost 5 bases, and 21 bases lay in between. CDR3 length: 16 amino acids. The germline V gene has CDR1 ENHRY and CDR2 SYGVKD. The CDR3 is CAISGSDSFMGDTQYF. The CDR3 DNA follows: TGTGCCATCAGCGGATCGGACAGCTTTATGGGAGATACGCAGTATTTT.

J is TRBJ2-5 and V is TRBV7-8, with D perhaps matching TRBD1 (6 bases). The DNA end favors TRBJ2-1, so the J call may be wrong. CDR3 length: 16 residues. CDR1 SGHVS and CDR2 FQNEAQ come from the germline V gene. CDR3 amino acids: CASSLRDTLYQETQFF. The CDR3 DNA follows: TGTGCCAGCAGCTTAAGGGACACCCTTTACCAAGAGACCCAGTTCTTC.

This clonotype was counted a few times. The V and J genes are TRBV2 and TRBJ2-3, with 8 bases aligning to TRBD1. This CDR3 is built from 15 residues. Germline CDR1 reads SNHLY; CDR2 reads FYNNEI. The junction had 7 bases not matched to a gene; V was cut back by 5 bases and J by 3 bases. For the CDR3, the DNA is TGTGCCAGCAGTCCCCAGGGGGCTCAGACAGATACGCAGTATTTT. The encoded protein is CASSPQGAQTDTQYF.

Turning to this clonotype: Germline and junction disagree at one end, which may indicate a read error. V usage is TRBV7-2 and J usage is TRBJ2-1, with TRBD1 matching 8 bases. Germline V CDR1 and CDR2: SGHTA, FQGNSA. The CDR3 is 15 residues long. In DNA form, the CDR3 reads TGTGCCAGCCGCCTCGGGCAGGGGGCGCGGAATGAACAGTTCTTC. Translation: CASRLGQGARNEQFF.

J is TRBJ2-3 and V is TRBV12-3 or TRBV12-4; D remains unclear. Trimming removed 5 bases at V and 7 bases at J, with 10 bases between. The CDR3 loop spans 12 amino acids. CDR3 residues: CASSESVNTQYF. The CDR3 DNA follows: TGTGCCAGCAGTGAGAGCGTGAATACGCAGTATTTT.

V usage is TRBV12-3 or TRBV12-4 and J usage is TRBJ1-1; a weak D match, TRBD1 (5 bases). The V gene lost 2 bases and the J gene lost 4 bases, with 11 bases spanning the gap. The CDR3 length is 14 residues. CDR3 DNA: TGTGCCAGCAGTTTACGGGGGGGAATCACTGAAGCTTTCTTT. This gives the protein CASSLRGGITEAFF.

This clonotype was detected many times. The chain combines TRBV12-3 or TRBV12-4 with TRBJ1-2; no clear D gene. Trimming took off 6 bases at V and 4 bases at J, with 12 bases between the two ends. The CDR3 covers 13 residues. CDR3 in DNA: TGTGCCAGCAGCCCAGACGGAGGCTATGGCTACACCTTC. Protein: CASSPDGGYGYTF.

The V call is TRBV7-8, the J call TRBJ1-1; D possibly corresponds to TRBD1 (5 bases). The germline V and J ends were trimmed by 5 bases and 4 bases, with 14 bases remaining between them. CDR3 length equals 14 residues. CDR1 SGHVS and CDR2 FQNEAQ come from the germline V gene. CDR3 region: CASSAQVRGTEAFF. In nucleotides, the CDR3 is TGTGCCAGCAGCGCACAGGTTCGGGGCACTGAAGCTTTCTTT.

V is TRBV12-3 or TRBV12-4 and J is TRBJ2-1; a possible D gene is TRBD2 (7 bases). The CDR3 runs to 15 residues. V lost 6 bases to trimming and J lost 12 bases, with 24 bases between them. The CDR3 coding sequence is TGTGCCAGCAGCAGGGACCTCCAGGGCGGGGGCGGGCAGTTCTTC. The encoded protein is CASSRDLQGGGGQFF.

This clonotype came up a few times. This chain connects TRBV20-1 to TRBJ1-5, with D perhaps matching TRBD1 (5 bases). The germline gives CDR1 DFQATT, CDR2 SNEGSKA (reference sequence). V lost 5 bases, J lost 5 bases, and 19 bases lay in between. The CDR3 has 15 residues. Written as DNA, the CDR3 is TGCAGTGCTCCAACACATAGTGGGGGTGATCAGCCCCAGCATTTT. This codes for CSAPTHSGGDQPQHF.

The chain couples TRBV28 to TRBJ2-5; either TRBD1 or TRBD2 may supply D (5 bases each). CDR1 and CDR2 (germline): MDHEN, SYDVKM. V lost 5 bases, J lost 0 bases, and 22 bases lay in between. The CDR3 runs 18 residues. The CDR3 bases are TGTGCCAGCAGTCCGGGTCGAGGAGAGGGGTCGTACCAAGAGACCCAGTACTTC. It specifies CASSPGRGEGSYQETQYF.

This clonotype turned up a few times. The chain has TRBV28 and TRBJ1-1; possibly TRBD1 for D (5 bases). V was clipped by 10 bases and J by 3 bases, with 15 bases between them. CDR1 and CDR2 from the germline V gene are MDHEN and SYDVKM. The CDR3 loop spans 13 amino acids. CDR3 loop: CATRLPGDTEAFF. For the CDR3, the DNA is TGTGCCACCAGACTCCCGGGGGACACTGAAGCTTTCTTT.

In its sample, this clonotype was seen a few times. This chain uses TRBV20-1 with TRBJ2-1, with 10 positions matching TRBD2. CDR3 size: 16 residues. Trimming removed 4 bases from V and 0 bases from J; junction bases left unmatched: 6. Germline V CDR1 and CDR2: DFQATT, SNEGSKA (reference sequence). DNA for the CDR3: TGCAGTGCTACCGTTTTAGCGGGGGGCTCCTACAATGAGCAGTTCTTC. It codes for CSATVLAGGSYNEQFF.